This TCR beta chain came from a study of identifying expanded T cells in peripheral blood. General study findings and limits: Technical replicates showed around 1.1 changed clones; two weeks 15 to 20; four weeks 19.

On this clone: Its target is not known.

Healthy donors had no documented immune events, such as infections, while sampled. CDR1 and CDR2 from the germline V gene are MDHEN and SYDVKM. The CDR3 length is 12 residues. The germline V and J ends were trimmed by 10 bases and 0 bases, with 8 bases remaining between them. Assay: immunoSEQ multiplex PCR; the TCRdb copy retains only in-frame clones and omits some. Of around 90,000 clones detected, about 87% appear once; the ten largest clones hold 3% to 4%. The chain combines TRBV28 with TRBJ2-3; the D gene is possibly TRBD2 (6 bases). The sequence was collected from a person aged 18 to 75 in good health. Sample: blood. The CDR3 sequence: CATRDSTDTQYF. Here the CDR3 DNA reads TGTGCCACGCGGGATAGCACAGATACGCAGTATTTT.